Below are 6 T cell receptor beta chains sequenced from a single sample in a study of OX40 agonist ivuxolimab in advanced cancers. Profiling relied on immunoSEQ multiplex PCR, and the TCRdb table lists in-frame clones only, not all of them. Of under 45,000 clones listed, 78% are singletons. Sequencing was performed on CD4+ or CD8+ T cells sorted from blood, taken in a trial of the OX40 agonist ivuxolimab. The receptors derive from an adult with an advanced solid tumor such as melanoma, head and neck, liver or kidney cancer.

The V and J genes are TRBV11-2 and TRBJ2-1, with TRBD1 identical over 9 bases. The germline CDR1 and CDR2 sequences are SGHAT and FQNNGV. There are 17 residues in the CDR3. V lost 5 bases, J lost 4 bases, and 12 bases stayed unmatched. In DNA form, the CDR3 reads TGTGCCAGCAGCCCAAGGGGTGGGGGACAGGGTTACAATGAGCAGTTCTTC. This gives the protein CASSPRGGGQGYNEQFF.

The V call is TRBV5-4, the J call TRBJ2-2; no clear D gene. CDR1 is SGHNT, CDR2 YYREEE, per germline (reference sequence). The CDR3 runs 15 residues. Trimming shortened V by 2 bases and J by 3 bases, and 11 bases separated the two germline ends. CDR3 sequence: CASSFKLGDTGELFF. Written as DNA, the CDR3 is TGTGCCAGCAGCTTCAAACTCGGCGACACCGGGGAGCTGTTTTTT.

CDR3 loop: CASSLLQGHGYTF. The CDR3 DNA reads TGTGCCAGCAGCTTATTACAGGGCCATGGCTACACCTTC. V gene TRBV7-8 combines with J gene TRBJ1-2; TRBD1 might be the D (6 bases). Trimming cost V 2 bases and J 6 bases, with 10 bases left between them. The germline V gene encodes CDR1 SGHVS and CDR2 FQNEAQ. The CDR3 covers 13 residues.

CDR3 sequence (DNA): TGTGCCAGCAGCCTGACAGACACTAATGAAAAACTGTTTTTT. Translating it yields CASSLTDTNEKLFF. The chain links TRBV7-2 to TRBJ1-4; D may be TRBD1 (5 bases). Germline V gene lookup returns CDR1 SGHTA and CDR2 FQGNSA. The length of the CDR3 is 14 residues. The V end was cut by 5 bases, the J end by 2 bases, with 9 bases between.

The chain recombines TRBV7-9 with TRBJ2-3; 8 nucleotides line up with TRBD1. This CDR3 is built from 16 residues. The V segment lost 5 bases and the J segment 4 bases; nucleotides outside the gene matches: 11. The V gene's germline CDR1 is SEHNR and CDR2 FQNEAQ (reference sequence). CDR3 DNA sequence: TGTGCCAGCAGCCAGACCGGGACAGGTCTGGCAGATACGCAGTATTTT. It is translated as CASSQTGTGLADTQYF.

The chain is built from TRBV7-9 and TRBJ2-1; D is perhaps TRBD2 (5 bases). This CDR3 is built from 17 residues. Germline assignment: CDR1 SEHNR and CDR2 FQNEAQ (reference sequence). Trimming removed 4 bases at V and 9 bases at J, with 25 bases between. The CDR3 nucleotides are TGTGCCAGCAGCTCCCTTTTTACTAGACCCGCCCTGGGTGAGCAGTTCTTC. Translation gives CASSSLFTRPALGEQFF. The variable domain in full, with the rest retrieved from reference TRBV7-9 and TRBJ2-1, is DTGVSQNPRHKITKRGQNVTFRCDPISEHNRLYWYRQTLGQGPEFLTYFQNEAQLEKSRLLSDRFSAERPKGSFSTLEIQRTEQGDSAMYLCASSSLFTRPALGEQFFGPGTRLTVL.